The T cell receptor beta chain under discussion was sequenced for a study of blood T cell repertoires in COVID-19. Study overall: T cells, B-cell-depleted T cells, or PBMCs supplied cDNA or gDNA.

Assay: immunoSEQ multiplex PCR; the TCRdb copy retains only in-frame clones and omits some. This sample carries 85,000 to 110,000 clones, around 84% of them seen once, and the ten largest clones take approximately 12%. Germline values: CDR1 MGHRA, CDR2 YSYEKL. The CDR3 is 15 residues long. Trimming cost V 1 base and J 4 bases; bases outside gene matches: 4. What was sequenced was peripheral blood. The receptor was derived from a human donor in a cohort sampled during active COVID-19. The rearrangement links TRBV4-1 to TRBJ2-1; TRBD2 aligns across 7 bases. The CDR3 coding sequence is TGCGCCAGCAGCCAAGCACTAGCGAGTTACAATGAGCAGTTCTTC. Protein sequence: CASSQALASYNEQFF.